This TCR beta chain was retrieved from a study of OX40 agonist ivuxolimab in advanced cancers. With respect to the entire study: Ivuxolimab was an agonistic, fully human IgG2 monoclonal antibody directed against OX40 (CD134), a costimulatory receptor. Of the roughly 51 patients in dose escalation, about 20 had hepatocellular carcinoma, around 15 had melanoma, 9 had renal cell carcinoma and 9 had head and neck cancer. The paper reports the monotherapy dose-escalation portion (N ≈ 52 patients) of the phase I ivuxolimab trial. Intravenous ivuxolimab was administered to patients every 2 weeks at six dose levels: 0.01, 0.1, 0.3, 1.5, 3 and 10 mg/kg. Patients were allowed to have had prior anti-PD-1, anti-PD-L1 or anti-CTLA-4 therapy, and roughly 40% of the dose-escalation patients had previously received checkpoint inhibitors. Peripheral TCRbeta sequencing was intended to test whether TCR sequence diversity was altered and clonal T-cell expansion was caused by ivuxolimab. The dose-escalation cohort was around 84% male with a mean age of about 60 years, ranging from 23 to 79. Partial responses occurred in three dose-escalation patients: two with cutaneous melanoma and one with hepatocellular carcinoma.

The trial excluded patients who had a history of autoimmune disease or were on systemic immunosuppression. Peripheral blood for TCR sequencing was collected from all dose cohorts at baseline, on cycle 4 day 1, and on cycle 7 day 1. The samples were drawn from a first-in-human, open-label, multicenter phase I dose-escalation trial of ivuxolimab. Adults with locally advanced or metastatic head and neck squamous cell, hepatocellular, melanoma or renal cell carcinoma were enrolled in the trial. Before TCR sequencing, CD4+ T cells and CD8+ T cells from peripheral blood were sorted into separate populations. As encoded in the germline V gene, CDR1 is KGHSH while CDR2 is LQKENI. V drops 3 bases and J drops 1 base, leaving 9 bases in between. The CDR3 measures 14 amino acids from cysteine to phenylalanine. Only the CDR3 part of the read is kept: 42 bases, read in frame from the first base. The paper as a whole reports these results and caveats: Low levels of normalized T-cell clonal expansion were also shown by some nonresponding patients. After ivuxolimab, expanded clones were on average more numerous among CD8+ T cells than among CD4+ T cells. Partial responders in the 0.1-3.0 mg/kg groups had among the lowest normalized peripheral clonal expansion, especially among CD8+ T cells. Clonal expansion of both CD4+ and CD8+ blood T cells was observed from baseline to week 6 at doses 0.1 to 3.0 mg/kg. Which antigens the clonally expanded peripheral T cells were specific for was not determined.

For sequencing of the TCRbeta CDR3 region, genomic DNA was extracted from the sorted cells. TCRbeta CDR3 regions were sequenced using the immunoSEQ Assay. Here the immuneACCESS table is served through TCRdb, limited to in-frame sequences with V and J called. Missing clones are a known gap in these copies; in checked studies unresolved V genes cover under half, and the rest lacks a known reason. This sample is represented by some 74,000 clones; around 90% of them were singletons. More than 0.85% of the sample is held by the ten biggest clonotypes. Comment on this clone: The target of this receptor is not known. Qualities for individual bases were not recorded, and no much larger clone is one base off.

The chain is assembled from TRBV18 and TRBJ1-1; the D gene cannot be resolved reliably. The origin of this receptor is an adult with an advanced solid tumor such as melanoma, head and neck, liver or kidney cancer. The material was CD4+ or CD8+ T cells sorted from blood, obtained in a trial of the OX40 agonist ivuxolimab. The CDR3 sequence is CASSPTVENTEAFF. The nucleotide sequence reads TGTGCCAGCTCACCTACCGTCGAGAACACTGAAGCTTTCTTT.